This T cell receptor beta chain came from a study of blood T cell repertoires in COVID-19. Across the whole study: Material from acute and convalescent COVID-19 was sourced from the United States, Italy and Spain. Nucleic acid was either cDNA or gDNA, and it came from T cells, B-cell-depleted T cells, or PBMCs.

In the authors' workflow: Scientists estimated how many nucleated cells there were by amplifying reference gene primers. The data were produced by immunoSEQ multiplex PCR, yet TCRdb's version contains in-frame clones alone and is incomplete. From that table come the V and J calls and clone size; the DNA was used to work out D and trimming. Among about 200,000 clones listed, around 81% were seen once. The CDR3 consists of 11 residues. The germline gives CDR1 MDHEN, CDR2 SYDVKM. V dropped 10 bases and J dropped 4 bases, with 9 bases sitting between them. The chain joins TRBV28 to TRBJ2-3, with D perhaps TRBD2 (5 bases). What was sequenced was peripheral blood. The origin of this receptor is a human donor in a cohort sampled during active COVID-19. The CDR3 here is CATISADTQYF. The DNA for the CDR3 is TGTGCCACGATTAGCGCAGATACGCAGTATTTT.